This entry concerns a single T cell receptor beta chain. No antigen is known for it. RNA, at 0.5 to 1 ug, was reverse transcribed with random hexamers. By means of immunoSEQ multiplex PCR, TCR beta CDR3 spanning 54 Vbeta and 13 Jbeta underwent amplification. In TCRdb, the immunoSEQ multiplex PCR reads were re-called with MiXCR into one record per CDR3 protein. The table includes a few hundred thousand distinct CDR3 sequences, 75% to 90% detected once. This sample is part of a study of CD8 T cells in Susac syndrome. Between the trimmed V and J ends, which lost 3 bases and 1 base, there was a span of 9 bases. CDR3 length: 14 residues. Germline V gene data show CDR1 as SEHNR and CDR2 as FQNEAQ (reference sequence). Study observations and caveats: The study's TCR sequencing and HLA analysis covered a relatively small number of individuals, and the study acknowledged this.

From blood CD8+ and CD4+ T cells, the TCR beta chain was sequenced. TEMRA cells were enriched by FACS, while CD8+ and CD4+ T cells were obtained through a negative isolation that was performed magnetically. This receptor was obtained from a human donor with multiple sclerosis. The chain links TRBV7-9 to TRBJ1-1, with D hard to call. The sequenced sample consisted of CD8+ T cells from PBMCs. In nucleotides, the CDR3 is TGTGCCAGCAGCTTCGATTGGGAGAACACTGAAGCTTTCTTT. As protein: CASSFDWENTEAFF.